These 24 T cell receptor beta chains were all obtained from the same sample, sequenced in a study of T cell changes during pregnancy in multiple sclerosis. Here immunoSEQ multiplex PCR was the method, and the copy in TCRdb shows in-frame clones only, minus some. The sample has around 57,000 clones; roughly nine tenths are singletons. This specimen was peripheral blood, taken in the third trimester of pregnancy. These receptors originate from a female donor in good health, enrolled as a control in a pregnancy study.

The genes are TRBV6-4 and TRBJ2-2, with D maybe TRBD1 (6 bases). This CDR3 is built from 14 residues. With 4 bases removed from V and 5 bases from J, the gap between germline ends came to 11 bases. Germline loops: CDR1 MRHNA, CDR2 SNTAGT. The CDR3 DNA sequence: TGTGCCAGCAGTGTCTTGACAGGAACCGGGGAGCTGTTTTTT. This translates into CASSVLTGTGELFF.

This chain joins TRBV5-1 and TRBJ2-3; the match to TRBD2 covers 7 bases. J lost 4 bases, V lost 5 bases, and 13 bases had no gene match. The length of the CDR3 is 16 residues. Germline assignment: CDR1 SGHRS and CDR2 YFSETQ. The CDR3 reads CASSPSGGGGSDTQYF. The DNA for the CDR3 is TGCGCCAGCAGTCCCTCTGGTGGGGGGGGTTCAGATACGCAGTATTTT.

This chain uses TRBV7-2 with TRBJ2-3, with D tentatively TRBD1 (7 bases). The CDR3 has 15 amino acids. Trimming shortened V by 1 base and J by 4 bases, and 12 bases separated the two germline ends. Germline V gene data show CDR1 as SGHTA and CDR2 as FQGNSA. CDR3 loop: CASSLGGQRADTQYF. The CDR3 bases are TGTGCCAGCAGCTTAGGGGGACAGCGGGCAGATACGCAGTATTTT.

The genes are TRBV5-6 and TRBJ2-7, with TRBD1 matching 9 bases. Trimming at V came to 0 bases and at J to 5 bases, leaving 9 bases not matched to a gene. The CDR3 length is 16 residues. CDR1 is SGHDT, CDR2 YYEEEE, per germline. For the CDR3, the DNA is TGTGCCAGCAGCTTGGAGCCCCGGGACAGGGTCCACGAGCAGTACTTC. It translates to CASSLEPRDRVHEQYF.

In its sample, this clone was seen once. The chain combines TRBV6-5 with TRBJ2-7; 9 bases are shared with TRBD2. Germline V gene sequence: CDR1 MNHEY, CDR2 SVGAGI. V shed 2 bases and J 4 bases; nucleotides not matched to a gene: 6. The CDR3 is made up of 15 amino acids. CDR3 loop: CASSYGVTSGYEQYF. DNA of the CDR3: TGTGCCAGCAGTTACGGCGTGACTAGCGGATACGAGCAGTACTTC.

This clone is a singleton in its sample. The gene calls are TRBV5-1 and TRBJ2-5; the match to TRBD2 covers 9 bases. Germline V CDR1 and CDR2: SGHRS, YFSETQ. This CDR3 has 15 amino acids. Unmatched junction bases numbered 9, after V lost 7 bases and J lost 2 bases. The CDR3 DNA sequence: TGCGCCAGCGGGCCTAGCGGGGCCCTTCAAGAGACCCAGTACTTC. Translated, it gives CASGPSGALQETQYF.

This clone was counted a single time. The genes are TRBV2 and TRBJ1-2; maybe TRBD1 (6 bases). The ends were cut back, 5 bases at V and 4 bases at J, with 17 bases in the middle. The CDR3 runs 15 residues. The germline V gene encodes CDR1 SNHLY and CDR2 FYNNEI. This CDR3 reads CASSNRDTAIYGYTF. CDR3 DNA: TGTGCCAGCAGTAACCGGGACACGGCTATCTATGGCTACACCTTC.

The chain is built from TRBV7-2 and TRBJ2-1; 9 nucleotides agree with TRBD1. The CDR3 contains 15 residues. CDR1 and CDR2 from the germline V gene are SGHTA and FQGNSA. The J segment lost 3 bases and the V segment lost 6 bases, leaving 6 bases of the junction unmatched. For the CDR3, the DNA is TGTGCCAGCAGTTCCGGGACAGGGCTCTACAATGAGCAGTTCTTC. Encoded protein: CASSSGTGLYNEQFF. Using reference TRBV7-2 and TRBJ2-1 for the parts outside the CDR3, the full variable domain is GAGVSQSPSNKVTEKGKDVELRCDPISGHTALYWYRQSLGQGLEFLIYFQGNSAPDKSGLPSDRFSAERTGGSVSTLTIQRTQQEDSAVYLCASSSGTGLYNEQFFGPGTRLTVL.

The chain employs TRBV4-1 and TRBJ2-1; D gene unclear. With 6 bases removed from V and 7 bases from J, the gap between germline ends came to 16 bases. The CDR3 sequence is 14 residues long. Germline V lookup: CDR1 MGHRA, CDR2 YSYEKL. CDR3 loop: CASSNIKTGNEQFF. The DNA for the CDR3 is TGCGCCAGCAGTAACATAAAGACTGGGAATGAGCAGTTCTTC.

The chain joins TRBV6-6 to TRBJ2-1, with a tentative D call TRBD2 (6 bases). The germline V gene has CDR1 MNHNY and CDR2 SVGAGI (reference sequence). Trimming removed 7 bases from V and 0 bases from J, with 16 bases in between. This CDR3 spans 16 amino acids. The CDR3 region is CASIRTTLGSYNEQFF. The CDR3 DNA reads as TGTGCCAGCATAAGGACTACCCTGGGCTCCTACAATGAGCAGTTCTTC.

This rearrangement joins TRBV9 to TRBJ2-1; TRBD2 matches at 10 bases. The V segment lost 0 bases and the J segment 10 bases; nucleotides outside the gene matches: 7. Germline CDR1 SGDLS, CDR2 YYNGEE. The CDR3 covers 15 residues. Written as DNA, the CDR3 is TGTGCCAGCAGCGTAGAAGCGGGGGGGTTTGGCGAGCAGTTCTTC. It translates to CASSVEAGGFGEQFF.

The V and J genes are TRBV5-4 and TRBJ2-3; no clear D. This CDR3 contains 16 residues. The germline gives CDR1 SGHNT, CDR2 YYREEE (reference sequence). Trimming took off 4 bases at V and 0 bases at J, with 15 bases between the two ends. This CDR3 is CASSAPGTKSTDTQYF. The CDR3 DNA is TGTGCCAGCAGCGCGCCGGGTACGAAAAGCACAGATACGCAGTATTTT.

This chain joins TRBV6-6 and TRBJ2-1; D unresolved. Germline V CDR1 and CDR2: MNHNY, SVGAGI (reference sequence). The length of the CDR3 is 14 residues. The germline V and J ends were trimmed by 4 bases and 3 bases, with 10 bases remaining between them. CDR3 sequence reads: CASSFSRIYNEQFF. CDR3 sequence (DNA): TGTGCCAGCAGTTTTTCTAGAATCTACAATGAGCAGTTCTTC.

This clone was seen a handful of times. The rearrangement uses TRBV15 and TRBJ1-2; D perhaps matches TRBD1 (5 bases). The ends were cut back, 0 bases at V and 4 bases at J, with 9 bases in the middle. Germline values: CDR1 LNHNV, CDR2 YYDKDF (reference sequence). CDR3 length: 14 amino acids. In nucleotides, the CDR3 is TGTGCCACCAGCAGAGATAGCGGGGGCTATGGCTACACCTTC. Its translation is CATSRDSGGYGYTF.

The chain combines TRBV29-1 with TRBJ2-1, with TRBD2 matching over 11 bases. The CDR3 has 15 amino acids. CDR1 and CDR2 from the germline V gene are SQVTM and ANQGSEA. Unmatched junction bases numbered 7, after V lost 4 bases and J lost 5 bases. CDR3 region: CSVAILGLADNEQFF. DNA for the CDR3: TGCAGCGTTGCGATTTTGGGACTAGCGGACAATGAGCAGTTCTTC.

The chain has TRBV4-2 and TRBJ1-4; no clear D. The V and J ends lost 0 bases and 7 bases respectively, with 12 bases between them. CDR1 and CDR2 (germline): LGHNA, YNFKEQ. This CDR3 contains 15 residues. In DNA form, the CDR3 reads TGTGCCAGCAGCCAAGATTCGGAATCGGGTGAAAAACTGTTTTTT. Its translation is CASSQDSESGEKLFF.

The chain couples TRBV7-8 to TRBJ2-7; maybe TRBD2 (5 bases). The CDR3 runs 15 residues. V gave up 7 bases and J gave up 3 bases, with 19 bases separating them. Germline V gene sequence: CDR1 SGHVS, CDR2 FQNEAQ. CDR3 DNA: TGTGCCAGCAACCTGCTGCCGGGATCGCTCTACGAGCAGTACTTC. Encoded protein: CASNLLPGSLYEQYF.

This sequence joins TRBV7-2 and TRBJ1-2; maybe TRBD1 (5 bases). From germline, CDR1 is SGHTA and CDR2 FQGNSA. This CDR3 has 17 amino acids. Deletions cut 4 bases from V and 4 bases from J, with 22 bases between. The CDR3 sequence is CASSYRPGAQGSYGYTF. The CDR3 nucleotides are TGTGCCAGCAGCTACCGTCCGGGAGCCCAGGGTAGCTATGGCTACACCTTC.

The genes are TRBV20-1 and TRBJ1-2; D unclear. CDR1 and CDR2 from the germline V gene are DFQATT and SNEGSKA (reference sequence). Trimming pared 6 bases from V and 8 bases from J, leaving 10 bases between. This CDR3 is 10 amino acids long. CDR3 sequence (DNA): TGCAGTGCAAGTTATCGGGGCTACACCTTC. This encodes CSASYRGYTF.

This sequence joins TRBV7-8 and TRBJ2-3; TRBD2 matches 8 bases. V lost 2 bases, J lost 4 bases, and 8 bases stayed unmatched. CDR1 and CDR2 (germline): SGHVS, FQNEAQ. CDR3 size: 16 residues. The CDR3 bases are TGTGCCAGCAGCTTACGGATAGCGGGAAGCGCAGATACGCAGTATTTT. Translated: CASSLRIAGSADTQYF.

Here the CDR3 reads CASSPRGPGNTIYF. The CDR3 region has the DNA TGTGCCAGCAGCCCCCGAGGGCCTGGAAACACCATATATTTT. This chain uses TRBV5-6 with TRBJ1-3; D remains ambiguous. Germline V gene data show CDR1 as SGHDT and CDR2 as YYEEEE. The CDR3 length is 14 residues. Trimming stripped 4 bases from V and 2 bases from J, with 10 bases between.

V is TRBV28 and J is TRBJ2-1; 12 positions agree with TRBD2. This CDR3 has 14 residues. Per the germline V gene, CDR1 is MDHEN and CDR2 is SYDVKM. With V trimmed by 9 bases and J by 6 bases, 6 bases remained unmatched. CDR3 nucleotides: TGTGCCAGTCTAGCGGGAGGGAAGGGCAATGAGCAGTTCTTC. It translates to CASLAGGKGNEQFF.

The rearrangement links TRBV6-1 to TRBJ2-3; possibly TRBD2 for D (7 bases). CDR3 size: 18 residues. Trimming removed 1 base from V and 1 base from J, with 18 bases in between. Germline CDR1 reads MNHNS; CDR2 reads SASEGT. The CDR3 bases are TGTGCCAGCAGTGAAGAAAGGACTAGGGGGTTTGGCACAGATACGCAGTATTTT. This gives the protein CASSEERTRGFGTDTQYF.

This rearrangement joins TRBV6-1 to TRBJ2-2; D is possibly TRBD1 (5 bases). Germline V gene sequence: CDR1 MNHNS, CDR2 SASEGT. The ends were cut back, 3 bases at V and 1 base at J, with 6 bases in the middle. The CDR3 has 14 amino acids. The CDR3 sequence is CASSETVNTGELFF. The CDR3 bases are TGTGCCAGCAGTGAGACAGTGAACACCGGGGAGCTGTTTTTT.